These 32 T cell receptor beta chains came from one sample sequenced in a study of T cells in localized non-small cell lung cancer. Data came from immunoSEQ multiplex PCR; TCRdb stores just in-frame clones and leaves some out. The sample shows several thousand clones, about 21% of them seen only once. The specimen was lung tumor tissue, collected before any cancer treatment. The source of these receptors is a man aged 40-75 years with stage III squamous cell lung carcinoma.

The chain couples TRBV2 to TRBJ1-5; 7 nucleotides match TRBD1. This CDR3 is 15 amino acids long. Per the germline V gene, CDR1 is SNHLY and CDR2 is FYNNEI. J lost 5 bases, V lost 1 base, and 5 bases had no gene match. The CDR3 DNA reads as TGTGCCAGCAGTGAAGAAAGGACAGGACATCAGCCCCAGCATTTT. Translated: CASSEERTGHQPQHF.

This clone turned up a few times. The CDR3 spells CASSPSWRGAGANVLTF. The DNA for the CDR3 is TGTGCCAGCAGCCCATCCTGGAGGGGGGCTGGGGCCAACGTCCTGACTTTC. V and J are TRBV11-3 and TRBJ2-6; D tentatively reads TRBD1 or TRBD2 (6 bases each). V lost 5 bases, J lost 2 bases, and 16 bases lay in between. Germline V gene lookup returns CDR1 SGHNT and CDR2 YENEEA. The CDR3 sequence is 17 residues long.

This clone occurred a few times. The J gene is TRBJ2-3, the V gene TRBV11-3; D remains unclear. Germline V gene data show CDR1 as SGHNT and CDR2 as YENEEA. The CDR3 runs 17 residues. The germline V and J ends were trimmed by 3 bases and 3 bases, with 19 bases remaining between them. DNA for the CDR3: TGTGCCAGCAGCTTGGCCATGTTAGCATCGGTTACAGATACGCAGTATTTT. Protein: CASSLAMLASVTDTQYF.

This clone was seen a few times. V is TRBV11-3 and J is TRBJ1-4, with no clear D. CDR1 SGHNT and CDR2 YENEEA come from the germline V gene. The CDR3 consists of 15 residues. The V end was cut by 5 bases, the J end by 7 bases, with 17 bases between. The CDR3 nucleotides are TGTGCCAGCAGCCCCCTACAGACCCCTGTTGAAAAACTGTTTTTT. This encodes CASSPLQTPVEKLFF.

In this sample, this clone turned up a few times. The chain recombines TRBV11-3 with TRBJ2-7; perhaps TRBD2 as D (5 bases). Trimming stripped 2 bases from V and 2 bases from J, with 10 bases between. Germline V gene data show CDR1 as SGHNT and CDR2 as YENEEA. This CDR3 comprises 14 residues. The chain's CDR3 is CASSLMDSAYEQYF. In DNA form, the CDR3 reads TGTGCCAGCAGCTTAATGGACTCTGCCTACGAGCAGTACTTC.

The chain's CDR3 is CASSPGGARNSYEQYF. The CDR3 DNA sequence: TGTGCCAGCAGCCCGGGGGGAGCGCGCAACTCCTACGAGCAGTACTTC. The chain recombines TRBV9 with TRBJ2-7, with 7 bases aligning to TRBD2. V dropped 4 bases and J dropped 0; count of bases not matched to a gene: 10. The CDR3 totals 16 residues. The germline CDR1 and CDR2 sequences are SGDLS and YYNGEE. The full variable domain, with the rest looked up from reference TRBV9 and TRBJ2-7, is DSGVTQTPKHLITATGQRVTLRCSPRSGDLSVYWYQQSLDQGLQFLIQYYNGEERAKGNILERFSAQQFPDLHSELNLSSLELGDSALYFCASSPGGARNSYEQYFGPGTRLTVT.

Only a few counts were recorded for this clone. This rearrangement joins TRBV11-3 to TRBJ1-6; TRBD1 aligns across 8 bases. CDR3 size: 14 residues. From germline, CDR1 is SGHNT and CDR2 YENEEA. Trimming at V came to 5 bases and at J to 10 bases, leaving 7 bases not matched to a gene. CDR3 sequence: CASSPRTGNSPLHF. Here the CDR3 DNA reads TGTGCCAGCAGCCCAAGGACAGGGAACTCACCCCTCCACTTT.

This clone was observed a handful of times. The rearrangement links TRBV14 to TRBJ1-4; 7 bases are shared with TRBD1. The length of the CDR3 is 16 residues. With 1 base clipped from V and 8 bases from J, the junction kept 10 bases outside the gene matches. Germline-derived CDR1 and CDR2 are SGHDN and FVKESK. CDR3 sequence: CASSQAGQMDVEKLFF. The CDR3 region has the DNA TGTGCCAGCAGCCAAGCGGGACAGATGGATGTCGAAAAACTGTTTTTT.

J is TRBJ2-7 and V is TRBV6-8; D may be TRBD1 (6 bases). Trimming pared 6 bases from V and 2 bases from J, leaving 11 bases between. The CDR3 length is 13 residues. CDR1 and CDR2 (germline): MNHGY, SAAAGT. The CDR3 loop reads CASRSQGTYEQYF. The CDR3 DNA sequence: TGTGCCAGCAGATCCCAGGGGACCTACGAGCAGTACTTC.

V gene TRBV6-8 combines with J gene TRBJ2-3; 10 nucleotides agree with TRBD2. Per the germline V gene, CDR1 is MNHGY and CDR2 is SAAAGT. The CDR3 is 14 residues long. The J segment lost 2 bases and the V segment lost 10 bases, leaving 6 bases of the junction unmatched. CDR3 nucleotide sequence: TGTGCCATACGACTAGCGGGTTCCACAGATACGCAGTATTTT. It specifies CAIRLAGSTDTQYF.

The chain links TRBV9 to TRBJ2-1, with D possibly TRBD2 on 5 matching bases. The CDR3 runs to 16 residues. Germline V gene lookup returns CDR1 SGDLS and CDR2 YYNGEE. Between the trimmed V and J ends, which lost 0 bases and 1 base, there was a span of 11 bases. The CDR3 reads CASSVGGYKSYNEQFF. In DNA form, the CDR3 reads TGTGCCAGCAGCGTAGGAGGGTACAAATCCTACAATGAGCAGTTCTTC. Based on the CDR3 plus reference TRBV9 and TRBJ2-1, the full variable domain is DSGVTQTPKHLITATGQRVTLRCSPRSGDLSVYWYQQSLDQGLQFLIQYYNGEERAKGNILERFSAQQFPDLHSELNLSSLELGDSALYFCASSVGGYKSYNEQFFGPGTRLTVL.

The rearrangement links TRBV7-8 to TRBJ2-3, with D unresolved. The V and J ends lost 1 base and 6 bases respectively, with 8 bases between them. Germline V gives CDR1 SGHVS, CDR2 FQNEAQ. The CDR3 has 13 residues. In nucleotides, the CDR3 is TGTGCCAGCAGCTTAGATCAAGAGGATACGCAGTATTTT. It translates to CASSLDQEDTQYF.

This clone was observed a handful of times. The J gene is TRBJ2-2, the V gene TRBV7-6; 7 bases line up with TRBD2. V shed 5 bases, J shed 2 bases, and the junction held 5 bases outside the gene matches. CDR1 is SGHVS, CDR2 FNYEAQ, per germline. The CDR3 runs to 15 residues. Written as DNA, the CDR3 is TGTGCCAGCAGCGCGGGACTACTAAACACCGGGGAGCTGTTTTTT. Amino acid sequence: CASSAGLLNTGELFF.

There are a few counts of this clone. The chain employs TRBV6-1 and TRBJ2-7; TRBD1 agrees at 12 bases. CDR1 and CDR2 from the germline V gene are MNHNS and SASEGT. V lost 0 bases, J lost 6 bases, and 3 bases stayed unmatched. The CDR3 length is 15 residues. This chain's CDR3 is CASSEAGTGGGEQYF. The CDR3 nucleotides are TGTGCCAGCAGTGAAGCTGGGACAGGGGGCGGCGAGCAGTACTTC.

The chain is built from TRBV9 and TRBJ2-1; TRBD2 agrees at 9 bases. Germline V CDR1 and CDR2: SGDLS, YYNGEE. The CDR3 length is 15 residues. The J segment lost 7 bases and the V segment lost 0 bases, leaving 5 bases of the junction unmatched. CDR3 coding DNA: TGTGCCAGCAGCGTAGATAGCGGGAGACAAAATGAGCAGTTCTTC. This encodes CASSVDSGRQNEQFF.

The table lists this clone with a few counts. J is TRBJ1-1 and V is TRBV28, with a weak D call TRBD1 (5 bases). Germline V CDR1 and CDR2: MDHEN, SYDVKM. V dropped 6 bases and J dropped 0 bases, with 11 bases sitting between them. The CDR3 loop spans 14 amino acids. For the CDR3, the DNA is TGTGCCAGCAGCCATCCGACAGTGAACACTGAAGCTTTCTTT. Translating gives CASSHPTVNTEAFF.

This clone was counted a single time. This rearrangement joins TRBV19 to TRBJ2-3; 7 bases agree with TRBD2. There are 15 residues in the CDR3. Germline CDR1 and CDR2: LNHDA and SQIVND (reference sequence). V was pared by 5 bases and J by 2 bases, with 7 bases of the junction left unmatched. CDR3 DNA: TGTGCCAGTAGTCAAGTAGCGGGTACCACAGATACGCAGTATTTT. It codes for CASSQVAGTTDTQYF. Drawing the rest from reference TRBV19 and TRBJ2-3, the complete variable domain is DGGITQSPKYLFRKEGQNVTLSCEQNLNHDAMYWYRQDPGQGLRLIYYSQIVNDFQKGDIAEGYSVSREKKESFPLTVTSAQKNPTAFYLCASSQVAGTTDTQYFGPGTRLTVL.

The CDR3: CASSPVGNEKLFF. The CDR3 nucleotides read TGTGCCAGCTCACCAGTCGGAAATGAAAAACTGTTTTTT. The rearrangement links TRBV18 to TRBJ1-4; no clear D. CDR3 length equals 13 residues. Per the germline V gene, CDR1 is KGHSH and CDR2 is LQKENI. Trimming removed 2 bases at V and 5 bases at J, with 6 bases between.

This chain links TRBV29-1 with TRBJ2-2, with 7 bases fitting TRBD1. The germline gives CDR1 SQVTM, CDR2 ANQGSEA. This CDR3 comprises 14 residues. V was clipped by 4 bases and J by 3 bases; unmatched bases: 5. The CDR3, as DNA: TGCAGCGTTGCCCCGACAGGGTACACCGGGGAGCTGTTTTTT. This encodes CSVAPTGYTGELFF.

This sequence joins TRBV14 and TRBJ2-2, with 8 bases lining up with TRBD1. Germline loops: CDR1 SGHDN, CDR2 FVKESK. J lost 7 bases, V lost 1 base, and 17 bases had no gene match. The CDR3 is 19 residues long. The CDR3 DNA sequence: TGTGCCAGCAGCCAAGGACTTTTACCGGGACAGGTCTCCATCGGGGAGCTGTTTTTT. This gives the protein CASSQGLLPGQVSIGELFF.

This chain joins TRBV11-3 and TRBJ2-1, with 7 nucleotides matching TRBD2. This CDR3 comprises 15 residues. Germline V gives CDR1 SGHNT, CDR2 YENEEA. The V and J ends lost 5 bases and 0 bases, in that order; junction bases with no gene match: 4. This CDR3 reads CASSPSGSSYNEQFF. As DNA, the CDR3 is TGTGCCAGCAGCCCTAGCGGAAGCTCCTACAATGAGCAGTTCTTC.

The rearrangement uses TRBV23-1 and TRBJ2-5; the D is unclear. TRBV23-1 carries the ORF label, with uncertain function. The germline V and J ends were trimmed by 6 bases and 5 bases, with 13 bases remaining between them. The CDR3 has 13 residues. CDR3 sequence: CASSSRESETQYF. The DNA for the CDR3 is TGCGCCAGCAGCTCCAGAGAGTCGGAGACCCAGTACTTC.

V usage is TRBV11-3 and J usage is TRBJ2-1; TRBD2 aligns across 8 bases. The J segment lost 4 bases and the V segment lost 6 bases, leaving 5 bases of the junction unmatched. Germline CDR1 and CDR2: SGHNT and YENEEA. The CDR3 is made up of 14 amino acids. This CDR3 is CASSRAGGYNEQFF. The CDR3 bases are TGTGCCAGCAGTCGGGCGGGAGGTTACAATGAGCAGTTCTTC.

The chain joins TRBV5-1 to TRBJ2-1; possible D gene TRBD1, 6 bases. V was cut by 0 bases and J by 8 bases, with 15 bases left in between. Germline V gives CDR1 SGHRS, CDR2 YFSETQ. This CDR3 has 15 residues. DNA for the CDR3: TGCGCCAGCAGCTTGGCACCAGGGGTCGAGGATGAGCAGTTCTTC. Protein: CASSLAPGVEDEQFF.

The V gene is TRBV28, the J gene TRBJ2-6; unclear D gene. The CDR3 is made up of 14 amino acids. Trimming removed 6 bases from V and 0 bases from J, with 6 bases in between. Looked up from germline, CDR1 is MDHEN and CDR2 is SYDVKM. The chain's CDR3 is CASSTISGANVLTF. In nucleotides, the CDR3 is TGTGCCAGCAGCACCATCTCTGGGGCCAACGTCCTGACTTTC.

This clone was seen a few times. The rearrangement joins TRBV6-8 to TRBJ2-7, with TRBD2 identical over 13 bases. The CDR3 extends over 15 amino acids. Trimming cost V 5 bases and J 3 bases; bases outside gene matches: 4. Germline lookup yields CDR1 MNHGY and CDR2 SAAAGT. The CDR3 spells CASSRGLAGIYEQYF. DNA of the CDR3: TGTGCCAGCAGTAGGGGACTAGCGGGGATCTACGAGCAGTACTTC.

This clone was counted a few times. This chain connects TRBV6-8 to TRBJ2-7, with 10 bases lining up with TRBD1. This CDR3 has 14 residues. Germline assignment: CDR1 MNHGY and CDR2 SAAAGT. The trim removed 5 bases at V and 4 bases at J, leaving 5 bases unmatched. The CDR3 nucleotides are TGTGCCAGCAGTGGGGACAGGGGTCTTTACGAGCAGTACTTC. Amino acids: CASSGDRGLYEQYF.

The chain is built from TRBV28 and TRBJ1-1; D possibly corresponds to TRBD1 (5 bases). The CDR3 totals 14 residues. CDR1 is MDHEN and CDR2 is SYDVKM in the germline V gene. V gave up 7 bases and J gave up 4 bases, with 16 bases separating them. For the CDR3, the DNA is TGTGCCAGCACACCCCAAGGGGCGCGCACTGAAGCTTTCTTT. This translates into CASTPQGARTEAFF.

This clone was counted only a few times. This chain connects TRBV7-2 to TRBJ1-1, with D possibly being TRBD1 (6 bases). This CDR3 spans 13 amino acids. The germline V gene has CDR1 SGHTA and CDR2 FQGNSA. V shed 4 bases and J shed 5 bases, with 11 bases lying between them. CDR3 sequence: CASSSQGRTEAFF. CDR3 bases: TGTGCCAGCAGCTCCCAGGGGAGAACTGAAGCTTTCTTT.

The V call is TRBV6-8, the J call TRBJ2-7; D assignment may be TRBD1 or TRBD2 (6 bases each). CDR1 and CDR2 from the germline V gene are MNHGY and SAAAGT. V was cut by 6 bases and J by 7 bases, with 16 bases left in between. This CDR3 spans 13 amino acids. For the CDR3, the DNA is TGTGCCAGCAGCCTTGGGGGGCCGGGGGAGCAGTACTTC. Protein: CASSLGGPGEQYF.

V gene TRBV27 combines with J gene TRBJ2-4, with D maybe TRBD1 (6 bases). CDR3 length: 13 residues. Looked up from germline, CDR1 is MNHEY and CDR2 is SMNVEV (reference sequence). Trimming cost V 6 bases and J 9 bases, with 15 bases left between them. DNA for the CDR3: TGTGCCAGCAGAGTGGGGGCCCGGGCCATTCAGTACTTC. Translation gives CASRVGARAIQYF.

The gene calls are TRBV10-3 and TRBJ1-2; 12 positions agree with TRBD1. With 0 bases clipped from V and 4 bases from J, the junction kept 3 bases outside the gene matches. Per germline, CDR1 ENHRY and CDR2 SYGVKD. The CDR3 loop spans 16 amino acids. The CDR3 loop is CAISESGTGGTYGYTF. The CDR3 DNA reads TGTGCCATCAGTGAGTCGGGGACAGGGGGCACCTATGGCTACACCTTC.